What follows describes a single T cell receptor (beta chain). Antigen specificity is unknown. Clinicians diagnosed patients from clinical symptoms, serum thyroxine and TRAb, thyroid ultrasound and orbital computed tomography. Amplification of TCR beta CDR3 regions was performed using RNA transcripts as template. First-round RT-PCR targeting the TCR CDR3 was performed with the HTBI primer set. TCRdb reprocessed the multiplex PCR reads with MiXCR, giving one entry per CDR3 protein. This table holds approximately 530,000 distinct CDR3 sequences, over 15% found once. These data originate in a study of T cells in Graves' hyperthyroidism and ophthalmopathy. Study-level findings and limits: In blood, most of the thyroid clonotypes expanded above 0.001 were also present.

Germline CDR1 is SEHNR and CDR2 is FQNEAQ (reference sequence). Trimming removed 1 base from V and 6 bases from J; junction bases left unmatched: 9. The CDR3 is made up of 15 amino acids. This sequence joins TRBV7-9 and TRBJ2-7; 7 bases line up with TRBD2. This receptor was obtained from a woman between 18 and 29 years old with Graves' hyperthyroidism. Specimen: blood. In DNA form, the CDR3 reads TGTGCCAGCAGCTTAGGGCGGGGGTACGGGTTCGAGCAGTACTTC. Its protein is CASSLGRGYGFEQYF. The full variable domain, with the rest looked up from reference TRBV7-9 and TRBJ2-7, is DTGVSQNPRHKITKRGQNVTFRCDPISEHNRLYWYRQTLGQGPEFLTYFQNEAQLEKSRLLSDRFSAERPKGSFSTLEIQRTEQGDSAMYLCASSLGRGYGFEQYFGPGTRLTVT.